One and the same sample provided the 12 T cell receptor beta chains below, sequenced in a study of cytomegalovirus exposure and HLA in healthy donors. The PCR ran on 60 Vbeta and 13 Jbeta primers. Assay used: immunoSEQ multiplex PCR; TCRdb lists only in-frame clones, some missing. This table holds about 150,000 clones, roughly 82% found once. Sequenced sample: PBMCs. These receptors were taken from a woman aged 45-60 years in good health and CMV-seropositive.

V is TRBV7-2 and J is TRBJ1-1; 8 nucleotides agree with TRBD1. The CDR3 has 13 amino acids. CDR1 is SGHTA, CDR2 FQGNSA, per germline. J was trimmed by 8 bases and V by 4 bases; bases with no gene match: 6. The chain's CDR3 is CASSSWTGTEAFF. As DNA, the CDR3 is TGTGCCAGCAGCTCTTGGACAGGGACCGAAGCTTTCTTT.

The J gene is TRBJ1-2, the V gene TRBV19; D may be TRBD1 (6 bases). Germline CDR1 and CDR2: LNHDA and SQIVND (reference sequence). V lost 2 bases and J lost 2, with 15 bases in between. This CDR3 has 16 residues. The CDR3 sequence: CASSISPTGGNYGYTF. The CDR3 region has the DNA TGTGCCAGTAGTATATCCCCGACAGGAGGCAACTATGGCTACACCTTC.

This chain connects TRBV6-6 to TRBJ2-7; no clear D gene. V was pared by 6 bases and J by 0 bases, with 9 bases between. Germline V lookup: CDR1 MNHNY, CDR2 SVGAGI (reference sequence). The CDR3 sequence is 13 residues long. In DNA form, the CDR3 reads TGTGCCAGCAGCCTAGGAACCTCCTACGAGCAGTACTTC. Residues: CASSLGTSYEQYF.

V is TRBV2 and J is TRBJ1-5; 7 bases agree with TRBD1. CDR3 size: 16 residues. Germline loops: CDR1 SNHLY, CDR2 FYNNEI. With V trimmed by 6 bases and J by 5 bases, 13 bases remained unmatched. The CDR3 DNA sequence: TGTGCCAGCAGGGATCGACTGACAGGGAGAGATCAGCCCCAGCATTTT. Encoded protein: CASRDRLTGRDQPQHF.

This clone occurred once. The chain recombines TRBV2 with TRBJ2-5; D is unclear. The J call is doubtful: the DNA matches TRBJ2-7 better. Germline V CDR1 and CDR2: SNHLY, FYNNEI. The CDR3 is 9 amino acids. CDR3 sequence reads: CASGPEQYF. The CDR3 DNA reads TGTGCCAGCGGGCCCGAGCAGTACTTC.

The rearrangement uses TRBV29-1 and TRBJ1-2; possible D gene TRBD1, 5 bases. V lost 3 bases, J lost 6 bases, and 11 bases lay in between. This CDR3 contains 12 residues. Germline-derived CDR1 and CDR2 are SQVTM and ANQGSEA. The CDR3 protein is CSVDWGRHGYTF. In DNA, the CDR3 is TGCAGCGTTGATTGGGGGAGGCATGGCTACACCTTC. The whole variable domain, filled in from reference TRBV29-1 and TRBJ1-2, reads SAVISQKPSRDICQRGTSLTIQCQVDSQVTMMFWYRQQPGQSLTLIATANQGSEATYESGFVIDKFPISRPNLTFSTLTVSNMSPEDSSIYLCSVDWGRHGYTFGSGTRLTVV.

This clone was observed a handful of times. The chain is built from TRBV29-1 and TRBJ2-3, with D maybe TRBD2 (6 bases). The CDR3 runs 16 residues. Looked up from germline, CDR1 is SQVTM and CDR2 is ANQGSEA. V was shortened by 4 bases and J by 0 bases, with 17 bases between the two germline ends. CDR3 protein: CSVGGSLAISTDTQYF. In DNA, the CDR3 is TGCAGCGTTGGAGGCAGTCTAGCGATTAGCACAGATACGCAGTATTTT.

The chain carries TRBV30 and TRBJ2-3; tentative D call: TRBD2 (7 bases). Per germline, CDR1 GTSNPN and CDR2 SVGIG (reference sequence). Trimming shortened V by 3 bases and J by 4 bases, and 14 bases separated the two germline ends. The CDR3 contains 14 residues. This CDR3 reads CAWRGGDRPDTQYF. The CDR3 DNA sequence: TGTGCCTGGAGAGGGGGGGACCGACCAGATACGCAGTATTTT.

The CDR3 is CASSPPDAANEKLFF. CDR3 DNA sequence: TGTGCCAGCAGTCCCCCAGATGCCGCTAATGAAAAACTGTTTTTT. The genes are TRBV6-6 and TRBJ1-4; D is unresolved. This CDR3 contains 15 residues. Germline CDR1 and CDR2: MNHNY and SVGAGI (reference sequence). V was clipped by 5 bases and J by 3 bases, with 13 bases between them.

This clone appeared a single time. This sequence joins TRBV12-5 and TRBJ2-2; 7 nucleotides agree with TRBD1. V was pared by 6 bases and J by 6 bases, with 13 bases of the junction left unmatched. CDR3 length: 16 amino acids. CDR1 LGHNT and CDR2 FRNRAP come from the germline V gene. CDR3 coding DNA: TGTGCTAGTGGAACACAACCGGGACAGCTCCCCGGGGAGCTGTTTTTT. Its protein is CASGTQPGQLPGELFF. The full variable domain, in which reference TRBV12-5 and TRBJ2-2 provide the parts outside the CDR3, is DARVTQTPRHKVTEMGQEVTMRCQPILGHNTVFWYRQTMMQGLELLAYFRNRAPLDDSGMPKDRFSAEMPDATLATLKIQPSEPRDSAVYFCASGTQPGQLPGELFFGEGSRLTVL.

The chain employs TRBV4-1 and TRBJ2-1; 7 nucleotides agree with TRBD2. Losses at the gene ends were 1 base for V and 3 bases for J; bases not matched to a gene: 3. This CDR3 is built from 15 residues. In germline, CDR1 is MGHRA, CDR2 YSYEKL. This CDR3 reads CASSQVRDYYNEQFF. The DNA of the CDR3 is TGCGCCAGCAGCCAAGTCCGGGACTACTACAATGAGCAGTTCTTC.

The chain links TRBV7-6 to TRBJ2-3; 11 nucleotides align to TRBD2. Germline V CDR1 and CDR2: SGHVS, FNYEAQ. The CDR3 totals 18 residues. V was clipped by 5 bases and J by 6 bases; unmatched bases: 16. The CDR3 DNA reads as TGTGCCAGCAGCATCAATCGAGTCTCACTAGCGGGGGCGGATACGCAGTATTTT. Translation gives CASSINRVSLAGADTQYF.